This T cell receptor beta chain was sequenced during a study of blood T cell repertoires in COVID-19. About the research overall: Sources were T cells, B-cell-depleted T cells, or PBMCs; the material itself was cDNA or gDNA.

Germline CDR1 reads MNHEY; CDR2 reads SVGEGT. The CDR3 spans 15 residues. Trimming took off 0 bases at V and 4 bases at J, with 13 bases between the two ends. Libraries were prepared by immunoSEQ multiplex PCR; TCRdb keeps only in-frame clonotypes and omits some of them. The data show more than 150,000 clones, roughly nine tenths seen once. The sequencing input was peripheral blood. This receptor was identified in a man between 65 and 85 years old with active or convalescent COVID-19. The chain has TRBV6-2 or TRBV6-3 and TRBJ2-7, with D tentatively TRBD1 (6 bases). The CDR3 DNA reads TGTGCCAGCAGTTACTCACGGACAGTGAGATACGAGCAGTACTTC. It yields the protein CASSYSRTVRYEQYF.